This T cell receptor (beta chain) was profiled in a study of shared clonotypes between healthy human individuals. Division of CD4+ cells produced a CD45RA+ naive subset and a CD45RA-negative memory subset. With regard to this clone: Other nucleotide sequences from this sample produce the same CDR3.

This CDR3 comprises 12 residues. The V end lost 4 bases, the J end lost 0 bases, and 3 bases lay between the germline ends. Germline assignment: CDR1 SGDLS and CDR2 YYNGEE. Using immunoSEQ multiplex PCR, the repertoire was profiled, and TCRdb retains in-frame clones only, with some absent. The table lists more than 1.2 million clones, approximately 98.5% of them singletons. The J gene is TRBJ2-3, the V gene TRBV9, with D uncertain. The receptor comes from a man aged 30-40 years in good health. The specimen was naive CD4+ T cells sorted from blood. Subset defined: CD45RA+ positively selected. CDR3 amino acids: CASSRSTDTQYF. CDR3 nucleotide sequence: TGTGCCAGCAGCAGGAGCACAGATACGCAGTATTTT.